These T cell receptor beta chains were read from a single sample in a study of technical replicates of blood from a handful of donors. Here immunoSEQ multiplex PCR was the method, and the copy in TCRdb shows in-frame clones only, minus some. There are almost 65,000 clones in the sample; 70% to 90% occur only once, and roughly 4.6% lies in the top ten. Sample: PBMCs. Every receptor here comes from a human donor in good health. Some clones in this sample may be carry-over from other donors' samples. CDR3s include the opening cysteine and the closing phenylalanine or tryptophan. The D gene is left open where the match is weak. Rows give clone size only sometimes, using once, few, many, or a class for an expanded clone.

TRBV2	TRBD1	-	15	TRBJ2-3	CASSVSGQRTDTQYF	TGTGCCAGCAGTGTTTCGGGACAGCGCACAGATACGCAGTATTTT
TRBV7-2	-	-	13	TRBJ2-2	CASSRTVTGELFF	TGTGCCAGCAGCAGGACTGTTACCGGGGAGCTGTTTTTT
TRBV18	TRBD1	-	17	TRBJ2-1	CASSPLPGQGSYNEQFF	TGTGCCAGCTCACCACTCCCGGGACAGGGATCGTACAATGAGCAGTTCTTC
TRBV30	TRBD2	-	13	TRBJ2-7	CAWTTGGRSEQYF	TGTGCCTGGACCACCGGCGGGAGGAGCGAGCAGTACTTC
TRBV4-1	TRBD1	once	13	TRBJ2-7	CASGTGGGAEQYF	TGCGCCAGCGGGACAGGGGGCGGGGCCGAGCAGTACTTC
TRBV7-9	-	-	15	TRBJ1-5	CASSSGLLGAQPQHF	TGTGCCAGCAGCTCGGGACTCCTAGGGGCTCAGCCCCAGCATTTT
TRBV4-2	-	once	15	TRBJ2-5	CASSQGAGFQETQYF	TGTGCCAGCAGCCAAGGGGCGGGATTCCAAGAGACCCAGTACTTC
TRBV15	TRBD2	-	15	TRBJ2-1	CATSKDPASGNEQFF	TGTGCCACCAGCAAAGATCCCGCTAGCGGTAATGAGCAGTTCTTC
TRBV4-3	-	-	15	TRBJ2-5	CASSQDGAGSETQYF	TGCGCCAGCAGCCAAGATGGGGCGGGATCCGAGACCCAGTACTTC
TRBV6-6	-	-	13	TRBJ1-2	CASSSGQIYGYTF	TGTGCCAGCAGCTCCGGACAGATCTATGGCTACACCTTC
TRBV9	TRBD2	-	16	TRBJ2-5	CASSVGRGGPQETQYF	TGTGCCAGCAGCGTTGGGCGGGGGGGCCCCCAAGAGACCCAGTACTTC
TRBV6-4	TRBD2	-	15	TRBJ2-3	CASSDLGSGADTQYF	TGTGCCAGCAGTGACTTGGGTAGCGGGGCAGATACGCAGTATTTT
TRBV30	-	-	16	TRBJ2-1	CAWSVRAPSGYNEQFF	TGTGCCTGGAGTGTCCGGGCCCCCAGCGGCTACAATGAGCAGTTCTTC
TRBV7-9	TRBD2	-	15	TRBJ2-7	CASSLGRGGRYEQYF	TGTGCCAGCAGCTTAGGGCGGGGGGGACGCTACGAGCAGTACTTC
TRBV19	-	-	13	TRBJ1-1	CASSRDINTEAFF	TGTGCCAGTAGCAGGGACATTAACACTGAAGCTTTCTTT
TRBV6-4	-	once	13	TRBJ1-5	CASSEGPNQPQHF	TGTGCCAGCAGTGAGGGGCCGAATCAGCCCCAGCATTTT
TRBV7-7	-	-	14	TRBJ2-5	CASSLDGSGETQYF	TGTGCCAGCAGCTTAGATGGTAGTGGAGAGACCCAGTACTTC